The present TCR beta chain was sequenced within a study of shared clonotypes between healthy human individuals. Trimming left V 0 bases short and J 6 bases short, with 5 bases between. Germline V gene lookup returns CDR1 SGDLS and CDR2 YYNGEE. The length of the CDR3 is 12 residues. Remarks on this clone: Its antigen is undetermined. This CDR3 is also generated by other DNA sequences in the sample.

Naive CD8 cells lacked CD45RO, underwent positive selection for CCR7 and left out terminally differentiated effector memory CD45RA+ cells. Study outcomes and limitations: Researchers sampled blood only, noting tissue repertoires likely differ.

This table comes from immunoSEQ multiplex PCR, and its TCRdb copy is limited to in-frame clones, with some not included. The data show some 2.1 million clones, about 95% seen once. The receptor was isolated from a man between 18 and 29 years old in good health. The source material was naive CD8+ T cells sorted from blood. The gene calls are TRBV9 and TRBJ2-3, with D perhaps matching TRBD2 (5 bases). The DNA of the CDR3 is TGTGCCAGCAGCGTAGGGGAGGATACGCAGTATTTT. The encoded protein is CASSVGEDTQYF.